A single sample gave rise to the 6 T cell receptor beta chains below, sequenced in a study of T cell responses to AZD1222 COVID-19 vaccine. Repertoires were generated with immunoSEQ multiplex PCR, while TCRdb's copy carries only in-frame clones and drops some. The data contain 250,000 to 300,000 clones, 85% to 95% of them singletons. Source: peripheral blood, taken 28 days after the second AZD1222 dose. These receptor sequences come from an adult who received the AZD1222 COVID-19 vaccine.

The V gene is TRBV9, the J gene TRBJ2-1, with 7 bases fitting TRBD2. Germline CDR1 is SGDLS and CDR2 is YYNGEE. The V gene end was trimmed by 4 bases and the J gene end by 6 bases; junction bases not matched to a gene: 10. The CDR3 extends over 15 amino acids. The CDR3 region is CASSPRWDYLNEQFF. CDR3 DNA sequence: TGTGCCAGCAGCCCAAGATGGGACTACCTCAATGAGCAGTTCTTC.

The count of this clone is one. The V and J genes are TRBV6-5 and TRBJ1-1; the match to TRBD1 covers 7 bases. Per germline, CDR1 MNHEY and CDR2 SVGAGI. V lost 6 bases and J lost 0; bases outside the gene matches: 7. The length of the CDR3 is 15 residues. The CDR3 here is CASSRGQTMNTEAFF. In DNA form, the CDR3 reads TGTGCCAGCAGCAGGGGACAGACCATGAACACTGAAGCTTTCTTT.

This chain connects TRBV3-1 (or the pseudogene TRBV3-2) to TRBJ1-2, with unresolved D. The CDR3 loop spans 13 amino acids. Per the germline V gene, CDR1 is LGHDT and CDR2 is YNNKEL (reference sequence). V shed 4 bases and J shed 7 bases, with 13 bases lying between them. The CDR3: CASSPTGRTGYTF. The CDR3 DNA is TGTGCCAGCAGCCCGACCGGAAGGACTGGCTACACCTTC.

The J gene is TRBJ2-5, the V gene TRBV7-2; 11 nucleotides align to TRBD2. Losses at the gene ends were 4 bases for V and 7 bases for J; bases not matched to a gene: 8. This CDR3 is built from 15 residues. Germline CDR1 SGHTA, CDR2 FQGNSA. The DNA of the CDR3 is TGTGCCAGCAGCTCCCATAGCGGGGGGGCAGGGACCCAGTACTTC. This sequence encodes CASSSHSGGAGTQYF.

This chain joins TRBV24-1 and TRBJ2-5; 9 nucleotides align to TRBD1. The germline V gene encodes CDR1 KGHDR and CDR2 SFDVKD. V lost 2 bases and J lost 4; bases outside the gene matches: 4. The CDR3 consists of 15 residues. Written as DNA, the CDR3 is TGTGCCACCAGTGATTCCCGACAGGGGGGAGAGACCCAGTACTTC. It codes for CATSDSRQGGETQYF.

The chain couples TRBV5-4 to TRBJ1-2; TRBD1 matches at 7 bases. With 3 bases clipped from V and 3 bases from J, the junction kept 5 bases outside the gene matches. CDR3 length: 14 residues. Germline loops: CDR1 SGHNT, CDR2 YYREEE (reference sequence). The CDR3: CASSSRGVDYGYTF. DNA of the CDR3: TGTGCCAGCAGCTCCAGGGGGGTCGACTATGGCTACACCTTC.